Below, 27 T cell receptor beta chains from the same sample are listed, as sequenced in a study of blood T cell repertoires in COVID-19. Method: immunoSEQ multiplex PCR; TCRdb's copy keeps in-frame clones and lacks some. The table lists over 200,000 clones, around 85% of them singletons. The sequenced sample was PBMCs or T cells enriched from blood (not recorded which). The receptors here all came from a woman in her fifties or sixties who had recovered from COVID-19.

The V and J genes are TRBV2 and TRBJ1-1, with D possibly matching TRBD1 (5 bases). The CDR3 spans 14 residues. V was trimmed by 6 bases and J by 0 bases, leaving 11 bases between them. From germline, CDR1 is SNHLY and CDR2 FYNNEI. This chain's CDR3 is CASRIDSLNTEAFF. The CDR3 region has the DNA TGTGCCAGCAGGATAGACAGCTTGAACACTGAAGCTTTCTTT.

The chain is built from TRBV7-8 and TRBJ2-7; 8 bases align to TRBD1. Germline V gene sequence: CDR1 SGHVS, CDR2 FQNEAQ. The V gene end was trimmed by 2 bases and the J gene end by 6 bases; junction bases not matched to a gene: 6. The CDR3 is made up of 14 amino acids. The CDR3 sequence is CASSLLGTGGEQYF. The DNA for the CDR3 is TGTGCCAGCAGCTTATTGGGGACAGGTGGCGAGCAGTACTTC.

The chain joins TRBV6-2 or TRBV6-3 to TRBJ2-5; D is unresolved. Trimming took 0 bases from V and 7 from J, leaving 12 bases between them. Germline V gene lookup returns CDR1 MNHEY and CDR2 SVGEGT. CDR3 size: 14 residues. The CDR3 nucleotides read TGTGCCAGCAGTTACTCGGGCTCGGCCGCGACCCAGTACTTC. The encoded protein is CASSYSGSAATQYF.

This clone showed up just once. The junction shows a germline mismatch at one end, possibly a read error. The CDR3 region is CASSTRVGNEQFF. The DNA of the CDR3 is TGTGCTAGCAGCACCAGGGTGGGCAATGAGCAGTTCTTC. The J gene is TRBJ2-1, the V gene TRBV7-7, with TRBD1 as a possible D gene (5 bases). Germline V gene sequence: CDR1 SSHAT, CDR2 FNYEAQ (reference sequence). The length of the CDR3 is 13 residues.

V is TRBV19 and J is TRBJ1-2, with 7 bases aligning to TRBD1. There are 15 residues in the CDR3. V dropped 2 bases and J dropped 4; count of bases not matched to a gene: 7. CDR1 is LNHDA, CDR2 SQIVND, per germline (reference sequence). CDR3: CASSIYDRETYGYTF. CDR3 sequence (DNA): TGTGCCAGTAGTATATACGACAGGGAGACCTATGGCTACACCTTC.

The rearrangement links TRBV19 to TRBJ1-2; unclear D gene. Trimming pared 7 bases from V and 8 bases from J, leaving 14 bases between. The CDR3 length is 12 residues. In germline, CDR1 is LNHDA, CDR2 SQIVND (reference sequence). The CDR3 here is CASNQLEGGYTF. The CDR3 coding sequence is TGTGCCAGTAACCAGCTTGAGGGAGGCTACACCTTC.

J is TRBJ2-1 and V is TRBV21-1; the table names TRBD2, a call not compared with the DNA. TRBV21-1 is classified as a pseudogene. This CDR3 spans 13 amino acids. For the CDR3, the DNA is TGTGCCAGCACCGATGGGGAGGTTCTTCAGCAGTTCTTC. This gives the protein CASTDGEVLQQFF.

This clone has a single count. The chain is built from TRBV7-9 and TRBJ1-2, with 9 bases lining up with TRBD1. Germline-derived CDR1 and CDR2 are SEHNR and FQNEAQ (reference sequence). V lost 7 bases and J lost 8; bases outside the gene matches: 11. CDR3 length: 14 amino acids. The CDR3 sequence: CASTSRDRVDGYTF. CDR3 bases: TGTGCCAGCACCTCCCGGGACAGGGTGGACGGCTACACCTTC.

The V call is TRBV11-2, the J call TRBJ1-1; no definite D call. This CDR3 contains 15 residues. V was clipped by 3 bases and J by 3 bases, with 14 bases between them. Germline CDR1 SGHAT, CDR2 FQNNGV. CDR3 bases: TGTGCCAGCAGCTTGAACCCCGGAGGAGACACTGAAGCTTTCTTT. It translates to CASSLNPGGDTEAFF. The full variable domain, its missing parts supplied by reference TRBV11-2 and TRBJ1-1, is EAGVAQSPRYKIIEKRQSVAFWCNPISGHATLYWYQQILGQGPKLLIQFQNNGVVDDSQLPKDRFSAERLKGVDSTLKIQPAKLEDSAVYLCASSLNPGGDTEAFFGQGTRLTVV.

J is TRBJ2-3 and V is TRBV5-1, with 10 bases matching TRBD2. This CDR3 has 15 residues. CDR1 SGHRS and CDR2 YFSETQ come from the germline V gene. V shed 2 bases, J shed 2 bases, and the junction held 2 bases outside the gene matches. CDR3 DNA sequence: TGCGCCAGCAGCTTTAGCGGGAGGCCCACAGATACGCAGTATTTT. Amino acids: CASSFSGRPTDTQYF.

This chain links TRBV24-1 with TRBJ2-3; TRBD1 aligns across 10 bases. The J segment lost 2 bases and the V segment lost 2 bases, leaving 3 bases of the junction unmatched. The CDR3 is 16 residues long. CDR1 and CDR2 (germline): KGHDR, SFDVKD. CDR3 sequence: CATSDWTGGFTDTQYF. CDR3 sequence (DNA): TGTGCCACCAGTGATTGGACAGGGGGTTTCACAGATACGCAGTATTTT.

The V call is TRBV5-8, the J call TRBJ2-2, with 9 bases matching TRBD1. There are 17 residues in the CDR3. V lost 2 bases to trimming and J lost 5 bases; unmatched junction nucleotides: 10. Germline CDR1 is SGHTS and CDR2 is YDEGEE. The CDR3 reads CASSLGRGQGKTGELFF. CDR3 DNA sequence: TGTGCCAGCAGCTTAGGACGTGGACAGGGGAAAACCGGGGAGCTGTTTTTT.

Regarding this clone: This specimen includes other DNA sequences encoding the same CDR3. DNA of the CDR3: TGCGCCAGCAGCTTTGGGACAGGGGAGAACACTGAAGCTTTCTTT. This gives the protein CASSFGTGENTEAFF. The chain joins TRBV5-1 to TRBJ1-1; 10 nucleotides agree with TRBD1. This CDR3 is 15 amino acids long. Germline-derived CDR1 and CDR2 are SGHRS and YFSETQ. V lost 2 bases and J lost 1; bases outside the gene matches: 2.

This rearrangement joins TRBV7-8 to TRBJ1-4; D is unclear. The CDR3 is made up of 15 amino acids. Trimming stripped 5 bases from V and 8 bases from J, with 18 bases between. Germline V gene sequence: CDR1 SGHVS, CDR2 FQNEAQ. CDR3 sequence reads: CASSLTGPAGEKLFF. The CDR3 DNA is TGTGCCAGCAGCCTGACCGGGCCGGCGGGCGAAAAACTGTTTTTT.

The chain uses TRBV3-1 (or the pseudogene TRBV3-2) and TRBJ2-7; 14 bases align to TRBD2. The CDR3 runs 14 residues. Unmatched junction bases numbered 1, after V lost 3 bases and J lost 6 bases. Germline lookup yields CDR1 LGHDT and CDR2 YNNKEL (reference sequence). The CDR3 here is CASSQGLAGAEQYF. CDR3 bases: TGTGCCAGCAGCCAGGGACTAGCGGGAGCCGAGCAGTACTTC.

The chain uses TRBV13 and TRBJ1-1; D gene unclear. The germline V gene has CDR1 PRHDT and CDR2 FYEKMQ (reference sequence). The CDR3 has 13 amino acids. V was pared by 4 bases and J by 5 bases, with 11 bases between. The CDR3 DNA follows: TGTGCCAGCAGCTCTCAAGTCGGGACTGAAGCTTTCTTT. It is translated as CASSSQVGTEAFF.

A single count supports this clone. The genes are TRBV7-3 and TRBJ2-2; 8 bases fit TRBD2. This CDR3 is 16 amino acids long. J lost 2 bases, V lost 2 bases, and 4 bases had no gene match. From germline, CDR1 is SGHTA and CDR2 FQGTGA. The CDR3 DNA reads TGTGCCAGCAGCTTACGAGGGACTAGTAACACCGGGGAGCTGTTTTTT. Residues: CASSLRGTSNTGELFF.

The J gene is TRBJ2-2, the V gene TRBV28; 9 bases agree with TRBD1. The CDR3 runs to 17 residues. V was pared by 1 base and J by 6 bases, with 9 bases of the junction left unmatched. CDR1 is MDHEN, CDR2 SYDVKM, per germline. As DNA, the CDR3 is TGTGCCAGCAGTTTATTCTATGGACAGGGGATTTCCGGGGAGCTGTTTTTT. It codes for CASSLFYGQGISGELFF.

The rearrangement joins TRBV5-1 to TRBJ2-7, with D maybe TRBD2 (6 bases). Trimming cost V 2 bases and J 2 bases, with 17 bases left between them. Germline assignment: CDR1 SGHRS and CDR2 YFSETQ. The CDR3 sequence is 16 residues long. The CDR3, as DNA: TGCGCCAGCAGCTTCGTTAGTAGCGGAGGGGCCTACGAGCAGTACTTC. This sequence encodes CASSFVSSGGAYEQYF.

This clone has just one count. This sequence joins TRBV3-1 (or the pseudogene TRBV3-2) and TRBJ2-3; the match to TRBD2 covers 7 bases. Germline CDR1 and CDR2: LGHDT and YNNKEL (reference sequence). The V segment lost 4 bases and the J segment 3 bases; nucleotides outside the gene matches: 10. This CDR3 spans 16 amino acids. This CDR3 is CASSPWGGRLTDTQYF. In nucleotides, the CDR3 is TGTGCCAGCAGCCCCTGGGGCGGGAGATTGACAGATACGCAGTATTTT.

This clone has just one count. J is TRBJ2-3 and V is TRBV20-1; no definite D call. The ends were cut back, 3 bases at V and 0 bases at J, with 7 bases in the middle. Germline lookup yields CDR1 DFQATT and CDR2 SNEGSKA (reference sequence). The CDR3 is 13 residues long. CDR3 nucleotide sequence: TGCAGTGCTAGTGCCCAGAGCACAGATACGCAGTATTTT. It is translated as CSASAQSTDTQYF.

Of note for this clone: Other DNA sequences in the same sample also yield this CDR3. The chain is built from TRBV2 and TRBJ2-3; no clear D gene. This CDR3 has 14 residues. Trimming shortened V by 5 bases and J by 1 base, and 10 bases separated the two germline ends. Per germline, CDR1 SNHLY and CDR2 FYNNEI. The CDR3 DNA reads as TGTGCCAGCAGTTCCGGCCGGGGCACAGATACGCAGTATTTT. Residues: CASSSGRGTDTQYF.

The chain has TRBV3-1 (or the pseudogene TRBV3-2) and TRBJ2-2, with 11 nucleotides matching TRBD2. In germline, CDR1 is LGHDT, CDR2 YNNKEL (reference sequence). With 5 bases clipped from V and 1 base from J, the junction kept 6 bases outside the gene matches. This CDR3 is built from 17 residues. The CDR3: CASSESGLAENTGELFF. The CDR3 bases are TGTGCCAGCAGCGAATCGGGACTAGCGGAGAACACCGGGGAGCTGTTTTTT.

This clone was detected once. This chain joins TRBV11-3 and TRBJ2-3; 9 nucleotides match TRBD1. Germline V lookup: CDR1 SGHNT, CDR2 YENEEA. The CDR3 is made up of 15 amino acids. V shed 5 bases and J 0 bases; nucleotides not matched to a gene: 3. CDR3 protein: CASSIGQGSTDTQYF. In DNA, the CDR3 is TGTGCCAGCAGCATCGGACAGGGGAGCACAGATACGCAGTATTTT.

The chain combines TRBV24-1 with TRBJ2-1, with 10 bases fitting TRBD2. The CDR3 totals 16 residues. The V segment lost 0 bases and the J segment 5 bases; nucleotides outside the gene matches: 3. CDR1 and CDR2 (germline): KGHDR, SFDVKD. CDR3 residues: CATSDLASGSHNEQFF. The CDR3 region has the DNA TGTGCCACCAGTGATTTGGCTAGCGGGAGCCACAATGAGCAGTTCTTC.

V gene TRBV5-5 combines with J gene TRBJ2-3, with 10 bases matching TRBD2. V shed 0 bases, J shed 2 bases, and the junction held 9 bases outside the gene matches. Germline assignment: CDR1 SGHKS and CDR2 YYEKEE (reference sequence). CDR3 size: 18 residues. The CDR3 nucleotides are TGTGCCAGCAGCTTGGGGATTAGCGGGGGGATCTCCACAGATACGCAGTATTTT. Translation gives CASSLGISGGISTDTQYF. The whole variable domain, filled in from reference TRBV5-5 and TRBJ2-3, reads DAGVTQSPTHLIKTRGQQVTLRCSPISGHKSVSWYQQVLGQGPQFIFQYYEKEERGRGNFPDRFSARQFPNYSSELNVNALLLGDSALYLCASSLGISGGISTDTQYFGPGTRLTVL.

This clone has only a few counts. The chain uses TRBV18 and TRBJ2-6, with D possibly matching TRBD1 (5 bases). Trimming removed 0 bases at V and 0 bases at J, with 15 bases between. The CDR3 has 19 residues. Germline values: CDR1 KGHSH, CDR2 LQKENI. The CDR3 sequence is CASSPPVGRQPSGANVLTF. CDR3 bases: TGTGCCAGCTCACCACCGGTGGGGCGACAGCCCTCTGGGGCCAACGTCCTGACTTTC. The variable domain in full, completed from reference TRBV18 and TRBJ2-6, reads NAGVMQNPRHLVRRRGQEARLRCSPMKGHSHVYWYRQLPEEGLKFMVYLQKENIIDESGMPKERFSAEFPKEGPSILRIQQVVRGDSAAYFCASSPPVGRQPSGANVLTFGAGSRLTVL.